This T cell receptor beta chain was retrieved from a study of cytomegalovirus exposure and HLA in healthy donors. In regard to this clone: Its antigen is unidentified.

The germline V and J ends were trimmed by 7 bases and 4 bases, with 14 bases remaining between them. Germline-derived CDR1 and CDR2 are SGHRS and YFSETQ. The CDR3 has 14 residues. PCR primers comprised 60 Vbeta and 13 Jbeta primers. Assay: immunoSEQ multiplex PCR; the TCRdb copy retains only in-frame clones and omits some. The sample includes 150,000 to 200,000 clones, around 76% of them seen just once. General study findings and limits: Overall, around 150 TCR beta chains were annotated as cytomegalovirus-associated. Through in vitro validation, three CMV-associated chains were shown to be specific for CMV antigens.

The sequence derives from a man aged 35 to 55 in good health and CMV-seronegative. Sequencing input: PBMCs. The chain employs TRBV5-1 and TRBJ2-2, with a weak D call TRBD1 (6 bases). The CDR3: CASRKQGGTGELFF. The CDR3, as DNA: TGCGCCAGCCGAAAACAAGGGGGCACCGGGGAGCTGTTTTTT.